This TCR beta chain was profiled in a study of PD-L1 blockade in urothelial cancer. The wider study: A median around 140,000 T cells were found in blood samples. General study results and limits: Below-median pretreatment blood TCR clonality was a predictor of better survival. Blood clones associated with the tumor expanded more at 3 weeks in durable-benefit patients.

Spiking each PCR with synthetic TCR analog templates was performed. The table came from immunoSEQ multiplex PCR; TCRdb's copy has only in-frame clones and leaves some out. The data hold around 71,000 clones, with just under 85% observed a single time. Time point in this sample: pretreatment peripheral blood. Regarding this clone: What it binds is not known.

The V and J ends lost 3 bases and 1 base, in that order; junction bases with no gene match: 5. CDR1 and CDR2 from the germline V gene are MNHEY and SVGAGI. This CDR3 comprises 16 residues. The clonotype comes from a man aged 35 to 55 with urothelial cancer. The rearrangement uses TRBV6-5 and TRBJ2-2, with TRBD1 matching 7 bases. The specimen comprised PBMCs, sampled around atezolizumab (anti-PD-L1) treatment. The CDR3 sequence: CASSYFGTVNTGELFF. CDR3 in DNA: TGTGCCAGCAGTTATTTCGGGACAGTGAACACCGGGGAGCTGTTTTTT.